A selection of T cell receptor beta chains follows, all from one sample in a study of response to subunit inactivated influenza vaccine. TCRdb processed the RT-PCR reads anew with MiXCR; each CDR3 protein has one entry. The sample lists around 580,000 distinct CDR3 sequences, approximately 14% occurring once. The material sequenced was PBMCs from blood, taken roughly 12 days after vaccination. The receptors here all came from a man in his forties or fifties who received an inactivated influenza vaccine. Both conserved end residues are part of each CDR3.

j_call v_call cdr3_aa
TRBJ2-5 TRBV24-1 CATSDGRQGETQYF
TRBJ1-4 TRBV20-1 CSAWDGTGDEKLFF
TRBJ2-2 TRBV4-3 CASSQGPAGDTGELFF
TRBJ2-3 TRBV12-3/TRBV12-4 CASSHSGRGLAQYF
TRBJ2-3 TRBV4-2 CASSQGFGAGIFTDTQYF
TRBJ2-3 TRBV20-1 CSAPGRGGPGSTDTQYF
TRBJ2-3 TRBV6-2/TRBV6-3 CASSYGGEVLSNTQYF
TRBJ2-2 TRBV6-2/TRBV6-3 CASSYAGAYTGELFF
TRBJ2-5 TRBV20-1 CSAGTYQETQYF
TRBJ2-1 TRBV12-3/TRBV12-4 CASSRTSENEQFF
TRBJ2-7 TRBV7-2 CASSLGGNQGEQYF
TRBJ2-3 TRBV18 CASSPGTSGGPFTDTQYF
TRBJ1-1 TRBV29-1 CSASEGVTEAFF
TRBJ2-2 TRBV4-2 CASSQISGGTGELFF
TRBJ1-1 TRBV5-1 CASSFGQGPNTEAFF
TRBJ2-3 TRBV7-8 CASSLLGTTRSTDTQYF
TRBJ1-5 TRBV30 CAWSRTGGFQPQHF
TRBJ2-1 TRBV10-3 CAISESSTPFNEQFF
TRBJ2-7 TRBV25-1 CASSGVPHGDEQYF
TRBJ2-1 TRBV24-1 CATSPGAGASYNEQFF
TRBJ2-5 TRBV7-2 CASSFTSGRGQETQYF
TRBJ2-1 TRBV20-1 CSASLAGSYNEQFF
TRBJ2-3 TRBV20-1 CSATQMLPLDTQYF
TRBJ2-7 TRBV7-9 CASTGTTYEQYF
TRBJ2-3 TRBV18 CASSPKEGTVSDTQYF
TRBJ1-3 TRBV6-1 CASRRQGVTGNTIYF
TRBJ2-7 TRBV5-1 CASSWGLGQGRTSYEQYF
TRBJ2-1 TRBV29-1 CSVEGVGGRSYNEQFF
TRBJ1-2 TRBV28 CASSIEGGRNLYGYTF
TRBJ2-7 TRBV7-2 CASSFLAGDSYEQYF
TRBJ2-7 TRBV20-1 CSARDVTGGGYEQYF
TRBJ1-3 TRBV7-2 CASSLGLGKGNTIYF
TRBJ2-5 TRBV12-3/TRBV12-4 CASNQRGLAGGTQYF
TRBJ2-1 TRBV7-2 CASSFQGIGYYNEQFF